The next 4 T cell receptor beta chains were all read from a single sample in a study of T cells in Graves' hyperthyroidism and ophthalmopathy. Amplified TCR beta CDR3 regions derived from RNA transcripts. The TCR CDR3 first-round RT-PCR relied on the HTBI primer set. TCRdb recomputed calls from the multiplex PCR reads with MiXCR, one row per CDR3 protein. There are about 520,000 distinct CDR3 sequences in the sample; around 22% occur only once, and about 11% lies in the top ten. The sample taken for sequencing was blood. The receptors were gathered from a woman under 40 with Graves' ophthalmopathy.

Many counts were recorded for this clonotype. The V and J genes are TRBV12-3 or TRBV12-4 and TRBJ1-1, with 7 bases identical to TRBD1. With V trimmed by 6 bases and J by 0 bases, 7 bases remained unmatched. The CDR3 spans 15 residues. The CDR3 DNA sequence: TGTGCCAGCAGCCGACAGGGTCTCATGAACACTGAAGCTTTCTTT. It codes for CASSRQGLMNTEAFF.

This clonotype was recorded a few times. The chain employs TRBV20-1 and TRBJ2-2, with 8 bases that match TRBD2. This CDR3 spans 15 amino acids. Germline-derived CDR1 and CDR2 are DFQATT and SNEGSKA (reference sequence). The J segment lost 0 bases and the V segment lost 0 bases, leaving 0 bases of the junction unmatched. CDR3 nucleotides: TGCAGTGCTAGAGACGGGAGGGCGAACACCGGGGAGCTGTTTTTT. Amino acids: CSARDGRANTGELFF.

This clonotype was detected ten times or more. The gene calls are TRBV13 and TRBJ2-7; 7 positions agree with TRBD1. V shed 5 bases and J 5 bases; nucleotides not matched to a gene: 15. This CDR3 is built from 16 residues. Germline-derived CDR1 and CDR2 are PRHDT and FYEKMQ (reference sequence). For the CDR3, the DNA is TGTGCCAGCAGCGCAGACAGGGTTACGACCGGAAACGAGCAGTACTTC. It is translated as CASSADRVTTGNEQYF.

The chain couples TRBV5-1 to TRBJ1-1; D is unclear. CDR3 length: 13 amino acids. With 0 bases removed from V and 8 bases from J, the gap between germline ends came to 11 bases. In germline, CDR1 is SGHRS, CDR2 YFSETQ. CDR3 DNA: TGCGCCAGCAGCTTGGGACAAAGATCCGAAGCTTTCTTT. It is translated as CASSLGQRSEAFF.